This is a list of T cell receptor beta chains from one sample in a study of cytomegalovirus exposure and HLA in healthy donors. This table comes from immunoSEQ multiplex PCR, and its TCRdb copy is limited to in-frame clones, with some not included. This sample carries 90,000 or so clones, roughly 80% of them seen once, and the ten largest clones take around 2%. Sequenced sample: PBMCs. The receptors were gathered from a boy aged 5-17 years in good health and CMV-seronegative. CDR3s include the opening cysteine and the closing phenylalanine or tryptophan.

TRBV29-1,CSVGRVSRGTEAFF
TRBV5-8,CASSFLQGADGNQPQHF
TRBV7-2,CASSLELAGAYEQYF
TRBV25-1,CASSESDRGSYNEQFF
TRBV29-1,CSAYFGQGKSSNTEAFF
TRBV14,CASSQGWNQPQHF
TRBV11-2,CASSRLWITEAFF
TRBV9,CASSVGVSGNTIYF
TRBV5-4,CASSLGHGSQETQYF
TRBV4-1,CASSPGTSGRITSYEQYF
TRBV5-1,CASRTGTVDYGYTF
TRBV4-1,CASSHGPLAASTDTQYF
TRBV7-2,CASSLEQGYEQYF
TRBV19,CASSIQGSSPLHF
TRBV6-1,CASPGTGGDYEQFF
TRBV28,CASSQGGSYNEQFF
TRBV4-3,CASSQDRTGLYEQYF
TRBV6-5,CASSYSSDTQYF
TRBV2,CASSVERVRSPLHF
TRBV19,CASSRQGMQPQHF
TRBV11-2,CASSERTSGRVTDTQYF
TRBV29-1,CSVGTGRPPEAFF
TRBV30,CAWSVTSGGGTGELFF
TRBV28,CASSLGRRKQGTSNQPQHF
TRBV19,CASENYMEAFF
TRBV28,CASSLGGTGNTIYF
TRBV29-1,CSVARGLTSQETQYF
TRBV28,CASSFRQGDTEAFF
TRBV6-1,CASSEDRGARNEQFF
TRBV15,CATSRERNQETQYF
TRBV27,CASLSWTGATEAFF
TRBV29-1,CSVPLAGGQIDTQYF
TRBV30,CAWSVSGETQYF